The subject of this entry is one T cell receptor beta chain. Its target is unknown. Data came from immunoSEQ multiplex PCR; TCRdb stores just in-frame clones and leaves some out. The sample lists 700,000 or so clones; about three quarters were seen once. This record comes from a study of shared clonotypes between healthy human individuals. Findings of the study overall: Researchers found naive subsets generally carried larger estimated richness than memory subsets. It was observed that approximately 5% of naive CD4 clonotypes were shared across a handful of donors. Clonotypes shared by all four sorted-subset donors had higher generation probabilities than non-shared clonotypes.

Germline values: CDR1 MDHEN, CDR2 SYDVKM. V was trimmed by 5 bases and J by 10 bases, leaving 15 bases between them. CDR3 length: 13 amino acids. Each donor was a Caucasian adult residing in Nashville, Tennessee. The sequenced sample was memory CD4+ T cells sorted from blood. Subset of the sample: CD45RA-negative fraction. The sequence derives from a woman aged 25 to 45 in good health. The rearrangement links TRBV28 to TRBJ2-1; the D gene is possibly TRBD1 (5 bases). This chain's CDR3 is CASSTHRTFEQFF. Here the CDR3 DNA reads TGTGCCAGCAGTACCCATCGGACATTCGAGCAGTTCTTC.